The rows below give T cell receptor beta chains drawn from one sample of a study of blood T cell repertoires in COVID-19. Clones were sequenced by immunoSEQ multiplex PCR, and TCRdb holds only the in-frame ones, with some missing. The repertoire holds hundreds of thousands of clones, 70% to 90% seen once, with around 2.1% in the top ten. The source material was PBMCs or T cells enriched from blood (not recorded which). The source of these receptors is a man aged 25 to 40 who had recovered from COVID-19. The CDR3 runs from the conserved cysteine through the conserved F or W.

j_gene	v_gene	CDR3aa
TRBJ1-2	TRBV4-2	CASSQDSLGYTF
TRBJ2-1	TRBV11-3	CASSKGLHNEQFF
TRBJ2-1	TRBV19	CASSMNLHAAQFF
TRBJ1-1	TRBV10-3	CAISERGGGDTEAFF
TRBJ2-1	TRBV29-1	CSVEEGGIRAPGSEQFF
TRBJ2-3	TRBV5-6	CASSRTVSTDTQYF
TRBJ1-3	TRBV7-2	CASSPGQGNTIYF
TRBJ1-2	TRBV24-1	CATSVTGTGGDYGYTF
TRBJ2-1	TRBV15	CATSSGTGSYNEQFF
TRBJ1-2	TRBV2	CASSDRGYGYTF
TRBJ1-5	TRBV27	CASSHGQTNQPQHF
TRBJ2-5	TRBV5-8	CASSTQGFGTQYF
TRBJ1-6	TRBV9	CASSGRTGESPLHF
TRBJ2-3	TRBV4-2	CASSQGADGGHTDTQYF
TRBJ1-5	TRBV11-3	CASSLEFDFLGNQPQHF
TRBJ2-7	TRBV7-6	CASSPMEGSGYEQYF
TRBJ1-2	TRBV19	CASSMSGYGYTF
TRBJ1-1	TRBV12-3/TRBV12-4	CASSSNRVGAFF
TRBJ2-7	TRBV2	CASSGGVISYEQYF
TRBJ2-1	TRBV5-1	CASRYSGGAYNEQFF
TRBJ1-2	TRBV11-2	CASSEPRDRGANFYGYTF
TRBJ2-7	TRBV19	CASSIDPGTPTRQYF
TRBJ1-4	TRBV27	CASRRVPQGEEKLFF
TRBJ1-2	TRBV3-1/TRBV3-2	CASSRARRATNYGYTF
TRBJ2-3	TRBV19	CASSATSGASDTQYF
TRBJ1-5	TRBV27	CASSLLAKPRIQPQHF
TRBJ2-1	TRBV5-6	CASSPGPGDREQFF
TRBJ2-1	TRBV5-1	CASSSSASAGQYGNEQFF
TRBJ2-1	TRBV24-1	CATSDPGTRGYNEQFF
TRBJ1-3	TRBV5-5	CASSFTGSRGNTIYF
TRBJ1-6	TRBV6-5	CASSWDFNSPLHF
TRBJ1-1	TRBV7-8	CASSQKLGQMNTEAFF
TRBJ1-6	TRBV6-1	CASSEVGPREDSPLHF
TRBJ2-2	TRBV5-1	CASSRAGGATGELFF
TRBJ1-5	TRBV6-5	CASNEGHSGQPQHF
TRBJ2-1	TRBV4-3	CASSQGTSSYNEQFF
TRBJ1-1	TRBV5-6	CASSYTGTEAFF
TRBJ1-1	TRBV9	CASSVGVRDEAFF
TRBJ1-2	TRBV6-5	CASTFRTGGLGYTF
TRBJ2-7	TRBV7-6	CASSLDGLAGVHEQYF
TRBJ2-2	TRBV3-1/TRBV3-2	CASSQRHNTGELFF
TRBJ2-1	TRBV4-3	CASSQEQGGYGNEQFF
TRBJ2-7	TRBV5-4	CASSSDGYEQYF
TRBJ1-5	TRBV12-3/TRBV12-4	CATRDSQDQPQHF
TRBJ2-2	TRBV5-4	CASSTQDRTGELFF
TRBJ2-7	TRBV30	CACSPAGSSSKQYF
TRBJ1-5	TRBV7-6	CASSLSRNQPQHF
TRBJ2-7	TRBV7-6	CASSSFLGQGGDYEQYF
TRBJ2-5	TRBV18	CASSPISGPETQYF